Listed here are 32 T cell receptor beta chains from one sample, sequenced in a study of blood T cell repertoires in COVID-19. Using immunoSEQ multiplex PCR, the repertoire was profiled, and TCRdb retains in-frame clones only, with some absent. The sample carries approximately 210,000 clones, about 91% recorded once. The sample taken for sequencing was peripheral blood. The receptors were gathered from a young man with acute or convalescent COVID-19.

The chain employs TRBV2 and TRBJ1-6; TRBD1 aligns across 7 bases. V shed 7 bases, J shed 10 bases, and the junction held 13 bases outside the gene matches. Germline V gives CDR1 SNHLY, CDR2 FYNNEI. This CDR3 has 15 amino acids. CDR3 DNA sequence: TGTGCCAGCAAGGAGGGGACAGCGACCTGGTCACCCCTCCACTTT. This translates into CASKEGTATWSPLHF.

The J gene is TRBJ2-1, the V gene TRBV29-1; 7 bases fit TRBD1. Germline-derived CDR1 and CDR2 are SQVTM and ANQGSEA. Germline trimming cut 1 base from V and 1 base from J; bases unmatched to any gene: 7. The CDR3 sequence is 16 residues long. The CDR3: CSVEAPTGQSYNEQFF. The CDR3 nucleotides are TGCAGCGTTGAAGCCCCGACAGGGCAATCCTACAATGAGCAGTTCTTC.

The chain is built from TRBV2 and TRBJ2-7; 8 positions match TRBD2. The V gene end was trimmed by 8 bases and the J gene end by 4 bases; junction bases not matched to a gene: 16. CDR3 length: 16 residues. Germline V lookup: CDR1 SNHLY, CDR2 FYNNEI. As DNA, the CDR3 is TGTGCCAGCCTTCGGGATGAGAGCGGGAGTCTATACGAGCAGTACTTC. Its protein is CASLRDESGSLYEQYF. Full variable domain (rest looked up from reference TRBV2 and TRBJ2-7): EPEVTQTPSHQVTQMGQEVILRCVPISNHLYFYWYRQILGQKVEFLVSFYNNEISEKSEIFDDQFSVERPDGSNFTLKIRSTKLEDSAMYFCASLRDESGSLYEQYFGPGTRLTVT.

The chain combines TRBV7-8 with TRBJ2-1; TRBD2 aligns across 9 bases. V trimming: 6 bases; J trimming: 2 bases; junction bases outside the gene matches: 5. This CDR3 is built from 15 residues. Germline values: CDR1 SGHVS, CDR2 FQNEAQ. The CDR3 is CASSSQRGAYNEQFF. The CDR3 bases are TGTGCCAGCAGTTCTCAGCGGGGGGCCTACAATGAGCAGTTCTTC. The complete variable domain, with remaining parts taken from reference TRBV7-8 and TRBJ2-1, reads GAGVSQSPRYKVAKRGQDVALRCDPISGHVSLFWYQQALGQGPEFLTYFQNEAQLDKSGLPSDRFFAERPEGSVSTLKIQRTQQEDSAVYLCASSSQRGAYNEQFFGPGTRLTVL.

This clone was seen only once. V gene TRBV30 combines with J gene TRBJ1-4; tentative D call: TRBD1 (6 bases). The CDR3 totals 12 residues. CDR1 is GTSNPN, CDR2 SVGIG, per germline (reference sequence). V shed 1 base and J shed 10 bases, with 10 bases lying between them. The CDR3 here is CAWSAQTGKLFF. The CDR3 DNA reads TGTGCCTGGAGTGCTCAGACAGGAAAACTGTTTTTT.

V is TRBV30 and J is TRBJ1-5; D gene unclear. V was trimmed by 1 base and J by 2 bases, leaving 12 bases between them. This CDR3 spans 15 amino acids. Germline loops: CDR1 GTSNPN, CDR2 SVGIG (reference sequence). The CDR3 protein is CAWSGGSGGNQPQHF. In DNA form, the CDR3 reads TGTGCCTGGAGTGGTGGTTCCGGTGGCAATCAGCCCCAGCATTTT.

The chain has TRBV28 and TRBJ1-1, with D possibly TRBD1 on 6 matching bases. The CDR3 covers 14 residues. Germline V lookup: CDR1 MDHEN, CDR2 SYDVKM. Trimming removed 8 bases from V and 3 bases from J, with 16 bases in between. Here the CDR3 DNA reads TGTGCCAGCGGGGGGGGACACGCGGACACTGAAGCTTTCTTT. Residues: CASGGGHADTEAFF.

J is TRBJ2-7 and V is TRBV19; weak D call: TRBD2 (5 bases). Trimming shortened V by 1 base and J by 2 bases, and 9 bases separated the two germline ends. There are 14 residues in the CDR3. Germline values: CDR1 LNHDA, CDR2 SQIVND (reference sequence). For the CDR3, the DNA is TGTGCCAGTAGTATAGCGGGAAATACCTACGAGCAGTACTTC. Its protein product is CASSIAGNTYEQYF.

The chain employs TRBV28 and TRBJ2-7; D is unclear. The length of the CDR3 is 14 residues. Germline V gene data show CDR1 as MDHEN and CDR2 as SYDVKM. The V end was cut by 4 bases, the J end by 3 bases, with 13 bases between. The CDR3 reads CASSSPPAYYEQYF. The DNA of the CDR3 is TGTGCCAGCAGTTCCCCCCCCGCCTACTACGAGCAGTACTTC. The whole variable domain, filled in from reference TRBV28 and TRBJ2-7, reads DVKVTQSSRYLVKRTGEKVFLECVQDMDHENMFWYRQDPGLGLRLIYFSYDVKMKEKGDIPEGYSVSREKKERFSLILESASTNQTSMYLCASSSPPAYYEQYFGPGTRLTVT.

The chain carries TRBV12-3 or TRBV12-4 and TRBJ1-2; 9 nucleotides agree with TRBD1. CDR3 length equals 13 residues. V gave up 6 bases and J gave up 8 bases; unmatched junction bases: 7. The chain's CDR3 is CASSPQGAVGYTF. In DNA form, the CDR3 reads TGTGCCAGCAGCCCACAGGGGGCGGTAGGCTACACCTTC.

This chain joins TRBV5-6 and TRBJ2-3; D gene unclear. Germline V gene sequence: CDR1 SGHDT, CDR2 YYEEEE. The V end was cut by 3 bases, the J end by 2 bases, with 7 bases between. There are 13 residues in the CDR3. The CDR3 nucleotides read TGTGCCAGCAGCTCTCTACCCACAGATACGCAGTATTTT. Its translation: CASSSLPTDTQYF.

The rearrangement links TRBV6-8 to TRBJ2-3; no definite D call. The CDR3 covers 12 residues. Germline lookup yields CDR1 MNHGY and CDR2 SAAAGT. V was clipped by 4 bases and J by 4 bases, with 6 bases between them. CDR3 in amino acids: CASSSPSDTQYF. DNA of the CDR3: TGTGCCAGCAGTTCCCCGTCAGATACGCAGTATTTT.

The chain is built from TRBV7-3 and TRBJ2-1; D not certain. The ends were cut back, 1 base at V and 0 bases at J, with 10 bases in the middle. Germline CDR1 SGHTA, CDR2 FQGTGA. CDR3 length equals 16 residues. In DNA, the CDR3 is TGTGCCAGCAGCTTAAATGGTGACTTCTCCTACAATGAGCAGTTCTTC. Residues: CASSLNGDFSYNEQFF.

J is TRBJ1-1 and V is TRBV2; 7 bases align to TRBD1. The CDR3 consists of 13 residues. Germline-derived CDR1 and CDR2 are SNHLY and FYNNEI. V was clipped by 6 bases and J by 3 bases; unmatched bases: 4. CDR3 in DNA: TGTGCCAGCAGCGCCGACAGGGACACTGAAGCTTTCTTT. Encoded protein: CASSADRDTEAFF.

The chain joins TRBV28 to TRBJ2-5; TRBD1 might be the D (6 bases). Per germline, CDR1 MDHEN and CDR2 SYDVKM. The CDR3 is 14 amino acids. V dropped 6 bases and J dropped 4 bases, with 15 bases sitting between them. DNA of the CDR3: TGTGCCAGCAGCCGCGGACAGATCGGAGAGACCCAGTACTTC. Its translation is CASSRGQIGETQYF. The full variable domain, rest sourced from reference TRBV28 and TRBJ2-5, is DVKVTQSSRYLVKRTGEKVFLECVQDMDHENMFWYRQDPGLGLRLIYFSYDVKMKEKGDIPEGYSVSREKKERFSLILESASTNQTSMYLCASSRGQIGETQYFGPGTRLLVL.

This clone was detected only a few times. The chain carries TRBV3-1 (or the pseudogene TRBV3-2) and TRBJ2-2, with TRBD2 as a possible D gene (6 bases). Trimming took 4 bases from V and 6 from J, leaving 15 bases between them. The CDR3 is made up of 15 amino acids. CDR1 and CDR2 (germline): LGHDT, YNNKEL (reference sequence). The CDR3 spells CASSRPGVTAGELFF. CDR3 sequence (DNA): TGTGCCAGCAGCCGTCCGGGAGTGACGGCCGGGGAGCTGTTTTTT.

CDR3 amino acids: CASSEFHDILNTEAFF. In DNA form, the CDR3 reads TGCGCCAGCAGTGAGTTCCACGACATTCTGAACACTGAAGCTTTCTTT. V and J are TRBV10-1 and TRBJ1-1, with D unclear. In germline, CDR1 is WNHNN, CDR2 SYGVQD (reference sequence). V lost 1 base, J lost 0 bases, and 12 bases lay in between. This CDR3 comprises 16 residues.

This clone was detected only a few times. The gene calls are TRBV10-1 and TRBJ2-3; D is unresolved. V lost 3 bases, J lost 2 bases, and 6 bases lay in between. Germline CDR1 and CDR2: WNHNN and SYGVQD (reference sequence). The CDR3 runs 13 residues. The CDR3 spells CASSEQNTDTQYF. CDR3 nucleotides: TGCGCCAGCAGTGAACAGAACACAGATACGCAGTATTTT.

The chain combines TRBV10-3 with TRBJ1-3; no definite D call. V shed 8 bases and J shed 0 bases, with 11 bases lying between them. CDR1 ENHRY and CDR2 SYGVKD come from the germline V gene. CDR3 size: 14 residues. Written as DNA, the CDR3 is TGTGCCATCGGACGGACTCTCTCTGGAAACACCATATATTTT. As protein: CAIGRTLSGNTIYF.

CDR3 sequence (DNA): TGCAGCGTGGGGGGTACCGATAGCAATCAGCCCCAGCATTTT. Its translation: CSVGGTDSNQPQHF. The V call is TRBV29-1, the J call TRBJ1-5; D possibly corresponds to TRBD1 (5 bases). V was shortened by 6 bases and J by 0 bases, with 12 bases between the two germline ends. The CDR3 extends over 14 amino acids. Per the germline V gene, CDR1 is SQVTM and CDR2 is ANQGSEA.

The chain carries TRBV5-1 and TRBJ2-5, with D possibly TRBD2 on 5 matching bases. V lost 3 bases, J lost 2 bases, and 11 bases lay in between. Germline lookup yields CDR1 SGHRS and CDR2 YFSETQ. This CDR3 comprises 14 residues. DNA for the CDR3: TGCGCCAGCAGCTCGATGGGAGCTCAAGAGACCCAGTACTTC. This encodes CASSSMGAQETQYF.

The CDR3 nucleotides read TGTGCCAGCAGTCGGGACAGGGCGGGCAATCAGCCCCAGCATTTT. As protein: CASSRDRAGNQPQHF. This sequence joins TRBV6-5 and TRBJ1-5; 9 nucleotides align to TRBD1. V was clipped by 5 bases and J by 2 bases; unmatched bases: 4. Germline V gene sequence: CDR1 MNHEY, CDR2 SVGAGI. There are 15 residues in the CDR3.

The chain employs TRBV5-5 and TRBJ1-3, with a weak D call TRBD1 (5 bases). Between the trimmed V and J ends, which lost 0 bases and 0 bases, there was a span of 13 bases. CDR1 is SGHKS, CDR2 YYEKEE, per germline (reference sequence). The CDR3 extends over 17 amino acids. In nucleotides, the CDR3 is TGTGCCAGCAGCTTGGGGCCCGGGGGTTCCTCTGGAAACACCATATATTTT. Its protein is CASSLGPGGSSGNTIYF.

In regard to this clone: A much larger clonotype is one base distant, so this may be a read error. This chain connects TRBV28 to TRBJ2-7, with D maybe TRBD1 (6 bases). Trimming took 6 bases from V and 4 from J, leaving 10 bases between them. CDR3 length equals 12 residues. Germline CDR1 is MDHEN and CDR2 is SYDVKM. The CDR3 sequence: CASSRDIYEQYF. The CDR3 DNA reads as TGTGCCAGCAGCCGGGACATTTACGAGCAGTACTTC.

The chain combines TRBV6-5 with TRBJ1-2; 7 nucleotides line up with TRBD1. Germline CDR1 reads MNHEY; CDR2 reads SVGAGI. This CDR3 comprises 13 residues. V lost 8 bases, J lost 12 bases, and 15 bases stayed unmatched. This chain's CDR3 is CASDRDIDIGDTF. The CDR3 nucleotides are TGTGCCAGCGACAGGGATATTGACATTGGTGACACCTTC.

This chain connects TRBV5-4 to TRBJ2-7; 10 bases align to TRBD1. The germline V gene has CDR1 SGHNT and CDR2 YYREEE (reference sequence). The CDR3 length is 13 residues. The J segment lost 3 bases and the V segment lost 4 bases, leaving 1 base of the junction unmatched. The CDR3 sequence is CASSRDRGYEQYF. The CDR3 coding sequence is TGTGCCAGCAGCCGGGACAGGGGCTACGAGCAGTACTTC.

The rearrangement uses TRBV28 and TRBJ1-1, with a possible D match to TRBD1 (6 bases). Deletions cut 7 bases from V and 6 bases from J, with 15 bases between. Per germline, CDR1 MDHEN and CDR2 SYDVKM. The CDR3 is 13 residues long. CDR3: CASILSGAPEAFF. The DNA of the CDR3 is TGTGCCAGCATCCTGTCAGGGGCTCCTGAAGCTTTCTTT.

This clone was counted a few times. The gene calls are TRBV5-1 and TRBJ2-1; D is possibly TRBD2 (6 bases). Germline CDR1 SGHRS, CDR2 YFSETQ. Trimming took 6 bases from V and 5 from J, leaving 18 bases between them. The CDR3 has 15 amino acids. CDR3 coding DNA: TGCGCCAGCACCCTAGGGACTTACGCCGACAATGAGCAGTTCTTC. Translating gives CASTLGTYADNEQFF. The full variable domain, its missing parts supplied by reference TRBV5-1 and TRBJ2-1, is KAGVTQTPRYLIKTRGQQVTLSCSPISGHRSVSWYQQTPGQGLQFLFEYFSETQRNKGNFPGRFSGRQFSNSRSEMNVSTLELGDSALYLCASTLGTYADNEQFFGPGTRLTVL.

The chain has TRBV10-3 and TRBJ1-1; 7 bases are a match to TRBD1. V lost 7 bases, J lost 4 bases, and 9 bases stayed unmatched. CDR3 length: 14 amino acids. Germline CDR1 ENHRY, CDR2 SYGVKD. The CDR3: CAIKLEGASTEAFF. CDR3 sequence (DNA): TGTGCCATCAAGCTAGAGGGGGCGAGCACTGAAGCTTTCTTT.

The chain couples TRBV19 to TRBJ2-7; D ambiguous. The V end lost 0 bases, the J end lost 4 bases, and 13 bases lay between the germline ends. Germline V lookup: CDR1 LNHDA, CDR2 SQIVND (reference sequence). The CDR3 contains 15 residues. Here the CDR3 reads CASSIDTGEAYEQYF. The CDR3 DNA reads TGTGCCAGTAGTATAGACACCGGTGAGGCTTACGAGCAGTACTTC.

The rearrangement joins TRBV27 to TRBJ1-1; D possibly corresponds to TRBD1 (5 bases). The germline V and J ends were trimmed by 9 bases and 4 bases, with 9 bases remaining between them. From germline, CDR1 is MNHEY and CDR2 SMNVEV (reference sequence). The CDR3 consists of 11 residues. This CDR3 reads CASSQGTEAFF. The CDR3 DNA is TGTGCCAGTTCTCAGGGCACTGAAGCTTTCTTT.

CDR3 protein: CASSQAGTGGMETQYF. The CDR3, as DNA: TGTGCCAGCAGCCAAGCCGGGACAGGGGGCATGGAGACCCAGTACTTC. The chain carries TRBV5-6 and TRBJ2-5; 12 nucleotides agree with TRBD1. The CDR3 totals 16 residues. Per germline, CDR1 SGHDT and CDR2 YYEEEE. The J segment lost 5 bases and the V segment lost 4 bases, leaving 9 bases of the junction unmatched.